These 13 T cell receptor beta chains were all obtained from the same sample, sequenced in a study of radiotherapy plus CTLA-4 blockade in lung cancer. The table came from immunoSEQ multiplex PCR; TCRdb's copy has only in-frame clones and leaves some out. The sample yields roughly 59,000 clones, less than 75% seen once. The sequences come from peripheral blood, collected from a patient treated with radiotherapy plus ipilimumab. Every receptor here comes from a human donor with non-small cell lung cancer whose response to radiotherapy plus ipilimumab could not be evaluated.

V is TRBV6-5 and J is TRBJ2-1; maybe TRBD1 (5 bases). Trimming shortened V by 8 bases and J by 5 bases, and 7 bases separated the two germline ends. CDR1 and CDR2 (germline): MNHEY, SVGAGI. The CDR3 consists of 11 residues. CDR3 sequence reads: CASAGNNEQFF. In nucleotides, the CDR3 is TGTGCCAGCGCAGGGAACAATGAGCAGTTCTTC.

The V call is TRBV5-4, the J call TRBJ2-5; tentative D call: TRBD2 (6 bases). Germline V gene data show CDR1 as SGHNT and CDR2 as YYREEE (reference sequence). The V gene lost 4 bases and the J gene lost 3 bases, with 19 bases spanning the gap. The length of the CDR3 is 16 residues. In DNA form, the CDR3 reads TGTGCCAGCAGCCTGTATCGGTCCGGGGGAAAAGAGACCCAGTACTTC. The encoded protein is CASSLYRSGGKETQYF. The full variable domain, completed using reference TRBV5-4 and TRBJ2-5, is ETGVTQSPTHLIKTRGQQVTLRCSSQSGHNTVSWYQQALGQGPQFIFQYYREEENGRGNFPPRFSGLQFPNYSSELNVNALELDDSALYLCASSLYRSGGKETQYFGPGTRLLVL.

The chain couples TRBV28 to TRBJ2-1, with 10 bases that match TRBD2. This CDR3 comprises 16 residues. Germline V lookup: CDR1 MDHEN, CDR2 SYDVKM. Trimming took 3 bases from V and 7 from J; bases not matched to a gene: 9. CDR3 sequence reads: CASSLVSLAGDNEQFF. In nucleotides, the CDR3 is TGTGCCAGCAGTTTGGTCAGCCTAGCGGGAGATAATGAGCAGTTCTTC.

The chain combines TRBV7-6 with TRBJ2-7, with D perhaps matching TRBD1 (5 bases). Germline V CDR1 and CDR2: SGHVS, FNYEAQ. V was trimmed by 0 bases and J by 3 bases, leaving 24 bases between them. This CDR3 comprises 19 residues. CDR3 protein: CASSLAGGMLQGLIYEQYF. In nucleotides, the CDR3 is TGTGCCAGCAGCTTAGCCGGCGGTATGTTGCAGGGTTTAATCTACGAGCAGTACTTC.

This clone was counted a few times. The chain uses TRBV12-5 and TRBJ2-2; D not certain. CDR1 and CDR2 from the germline V gene are LGHNT and FRNRAP. Trimming stripped 5 bases from V and 5 bases from J, with 15 bases between. The CDR3 is 15 residues long. For the CDR3, the DNA is TGTGCTAGTGGTACTTTTAACCAGGTAACCGGGGAGCTGTTTTTT. Translating gives CASGTFNQVTGELFF.

The genes are TRBV6-5 and TRBJ1-2; 10 bases match TRBD1. The CDR3 length is 15 residues. Germline CDR1 reads MNHEY; CDR2 reads SVGAGI. The ends lost 5 bases at V and 2 bases at J; junction bases unmatched: 5. The CDR3 DNA reads as TGTGCCAGCAGTCTCGGGACAGGGGAAAACTATGGCTACACCTTC. Translating gives CASSLGTGENYGYTF.

V usage is TRBV19 and J usage is TRBJ2-7; unclear D gene. Trimming took 6 bases from V and 5 from J, leaving 17 bases between them. Germline lookup yields CDR1 LNHDA and CDR2 SQIVND (reference sequence). The CDR3 sequence is 14 residues long. CDR3 residues: CASSVNPNPNEQYF. Here the CDR3 DNA reads TGTGCCAGTAGCGTGAACCCTAATCCGAACGAGCAGTACTTC.

This sequence joins TRBV6-5 and TRBJ2-1; D call uncertain. The length of the CDR3 is 13 residues. The V gene's germline CDR1 is MNHEY and CDR2 SVGAGI. The V and J ends lost 0 bases and 10 bases respectively, with 10 bases between them. CDR3 region: CASSYSTGSEQFF. The CDR3 DNA sequence: TGTGCCAGCAGTTACTCGACGGGTTCCGAGCAGTTCTTC.

V is TRBV7-8 and J is TRBJ2-7, with 8 positions matching TRBD2. Trimming removed 5 bases from V and 2 bases from J; junction bases left unmatched: 8. Germline CDR1 SGHVS, CDR2 FQNEAQ. This CDR3 has 15 amino acids. In DNA form, the CDR3 reads TGTGCCAGCAGCCAGGTGTCCGGGAGGGCCTACGAGCAGTACTTC. This codes for CASSQVSGRAYEQYF.

This chain joins TRBV5-1 and TRBJ1-2; TRBD1 aligns across 7 bases. Germline CDR1 reads SGHRS; CDR2 reads YFSETQ. The CDR3 is 12 amino acids. V shed 4 bases, J shed 7 bases, and the junction held 4 bases outside the gene matches. The CDR3 loop reads CASSVQGVGYTF. The CDR3 nucleotides read TGCGCCAGCAGCGTCCAGGGGGTTGGCTACACCTTC.

V is TRBV5-3 and J is TRBJ2-4; D call uncertain. TRBV5-3 is an ORF; its function is uncertain. The CDR3 contains 15 residues. V lost 4 bases to trimming and J lost 0 bases, with 11 bases between them. CDR3 in amino acids: CARSVRVEAKNIQYF. CDR3 nucleotides: TGTGCCAGAAGCGTTCGGGTGGAAGCCAAAAACATTCAGTACTTC.

The chain uses TRBV27 and TRBJ2-3, with 7 bases lining up with TRBD2. J lost 2 bases, V lost 1 base, and 6 bases had no gene match. The germline gives CDR1 MNHEY, CDR2 SMNVEV (reference sequence). This CDR3 comprises 16 residues. The CDR3: CASSLYRGVTTDTQYF. DNA for the CDR3: TGTGCCAGCAGTTTATATCGGGGGGTGACCACAGATACGCAGTATTTT.

The J gene is TRBJ2-1, the V gene TRBV2, with 8 bases fitting TRBD1. Germline V CDR1 and CDR2: SNHLY, FYNNEI. This CDR3 region has 16 residues. J was trimmed by 7 bases and V by 6 bases; bases with no gene match: 14. The chain's CDR3 is CASRTQTGTGGNEQFF. The DNA of the CDR3 is TGTGCCAGCAGAACCCAAACCGGGACAGGAGGGAATGAGCAGTTCTTC.